A selection of T cell receptor beta chains follows, all from one sample in a study of T cells in Graves' hyperthyroidism and ophthalmopathy. Via MiXCR, TCRdb re-called the multiplex PCR reads, giving one row per CDR3 protein. The table includes roughly 570,000 distinct CDR3 sequences, 15% to 18% detected once. The sequenced sample consisted of blood. The receptors derive from a woman aged 25 to 39 with Graves' hyperthyroidism. Both conserved end residues are part of each CDR3. D genes are given only for firm matches. Rows give clone size only sometimes, using once, few, many, or a class for an expanded clone.

TRBD2,TRBJ2-5,15,TRBV20-1,-,CSARRLAASQETQYF,TGCAGTGCTAGGAGACTAGCGGCCTCACAAGAGACCCAGTACTTC
-,TRBJ1-2,15,TRBV3-1,-,CASSRFPDPQYGYTF,TGTGCCAGCAGCCGATTTCCCGACCCTCAGTATGGCTACACCTTC
TRBD1,TRBJ2-2,15,TRBV20-1,-,CSARVSHRGDGELFF,TGCAGTGCTAGAGTGTCCCACAGGGGAGACGGGGAGCTGTTTTTT
-,TRBJ2-7,13,TRBV6-1,many,CASSPGRVYEQYF,TGTGCCAGCAGTCCCGGCAGGGTCTACGAGCAGTACTTC
TRBD1,TRBJ2-1,15,TRBV2,-,CASSAGQGGNNEQFF,TGTGCCAGCAGTGCGGGACAGGGGGGCAACAATGAGCAGTTCTTC
-,TRBJ2-2,16,TRBV18,few,CASSPRPGTNTGELFF,TGTGCCAGCTCACCACGTCCGGGTACGAACACCGGGGAGCTGTTTTTT
-,TRBJ2-1,14,TRBV27,many,CASSYKGPYNEQFF,TGTGCCAGCAGCTACAAAGGCCCCTACAATGAGCAGTTCTTC
-,TRBJ1-2,16,TRBV28,-,CASTLDGGRLNYGYTF,TGTGCCAGCACCCTCGACGGGGGCAGGCTCAACTATGGCTACACCTTC
-,TRBJ1-5,15,TRBV3-1,many,CASSQDAHWNQPQHF,TGTGCCAGCAGCCAAGACGCGCACTGGAATCAGCCCCAGCATTTT
TRBD1,TRBJ2-5,17,TRBV24-1,many,CATSDPQQGMAQETQYF,TGTGCCACCAGTGACCCCCAACAGGGGATGGCACAAGAGACCCAGTACTTC
-,TRBJ2-3,14,TRBV6-6,many,CASSYSLSTDTQYF,TGTGCCAGCAGTTACTCGTTAAGCACAGATACGCAGTATTTT
TRBD1,TRBJ2-7,14,TRBV6-5,-,CASSFGTGMYEQYF,TGTGCCAGCAGTTTCGGGACAGGGATGTACGAGCAGTACTTC
-,TRBJ1-1,12,TRBV6-5,-,CASSYGAAEAFF,TGTGCCAGCAGTTACGGGGCGGCGGAAGCTTTCTTT
TRBD1,TRBJ1-1,16,TRBV5-1,-,CASSLGTVILNTEAFF,TGCGCCAGCAGCCTCGGGACAGTGATCCTGAACACTGAAGCTTTCTTT
TRBD1,TRBJ1-1,13,TRBV2,-,CASTNDRATEAFF,TGTGCCAGCACCAACGACAGGGCGACTGAAGCTTTCTTT
-,TRBJ2-3,14,TRBV20-1,many,CSARSGFGTDTQYF,TGCAGTGCTAGGTCTGGATTTGGTACAGATACGCAGTATTTT
TRBD2,TRBJ2-3,15,TRBV7-2,many,CASSLYGRGPDTQYF,TGTGCCAGCAGCTTATACGGGAGGGGTCCAGATACGCAGTATTTT
-,TRBJ2-3,14,TRBV20-1,-,CSAGSGERTDTQYF,TGCAGTGCGGGTAGCGGAGAAAGGACAGATACGCAGTATTTT
-,TRBJ2-7,14,TRBV27,-,CASSLRGSPYEQYF,TGTGCCAGCAGTTTACGGGGATCCCCCTACGAGCAGTACTTC
-,TRBJ1-5,15,TRBV19,few,CASRNNQPLNQPQHF,TGTGCCAGTAGGAACAACCAACCCCTTAATCAGCCCCAGCATTTT
-,TRBJ1-1,13,TRBV30,many,CAWTTGAHTEAFF,TGTGCCTGGACGACGGGGGCGCACACTGAAGCTTTCTTT
-,TRBJ2-3,12,TRBV12-3/TRBV12-4,many,CASKKATDTQYF,TGTGCCAGCAAGAAAGCCACAGATACGCAGTATTTT
-,TRBJ2-1,16,TRBV9,few,CASSVRGQGWVNEQFF,TGTGCCAGCAGCGTCCGGGGGCAGGGGTGGGTCAATGAGCAGTTCTTC
-,TRBJ2-1,14,TRBV14,few,CASSLYVPGNEQFF,TGTGCCAGCAGTCTATACGTACCTGGCAATGAGCAGTTCTTC
-,TRBJ2-7,15,TRBV20-1,many,CSASGIVDGNYEQYF,TGCAGTGCTAGCGGGATCGTGGACGGCAACTACGAGCAGTACTTC
-,TRBJ1-2,16,TRBV7-2,many,CASSRGAGSHNYGYTF,TGTGCCAGCAGCAGGGGAGCAGGGAGTCATAACTATGGCTACACCTTC
TRBD2,TRBJ2-5,17,TRBV15,few,CATSSAGLAGVLETQYF,TGTGCCACCAGCAGCGCCGGACTAGCGGGAGTACTAGAGACCCAGTACTTC
TRBD1,TRBJ1-5,12,TRBV20-1,many,CSAGTGDQPQHF,TGCAGTGCCGGGACAGGGGATCAGCCCCAGCATTTT
-,TRBJ1-4,13,TRBV18,few,CASNRPGFEKLFF,TGTGCCAGCAACCGCCCAGGGTTTGAAAAACTGTTTTTT